This passage covers 23 T cell receptor beta chains from one sample sequenced in a study of human thymus T cells (dated by TCRdb to the early 2020s). Thymus tissue was collected as surgical resects that were removed during corrective cardiac surgery. Library preparation used the immunoSEQ multiplex PCR assay. TCRdb re-hosts the immuneACCESS table, in-frame sequences only. Its copies lack some clones; in the studies checked, an unresolved V gene accounts for under half of them, and the cause for the rest is not known. For this sample the table gives tens of thousands of clones, of which 90% to 95% were detected only once. 0.03% to 0.035% of the sample is in the top ten clones. Sequences were obtained from thymus tissue. The receptors stem from a girl under three years old with a congenital heart defect but otherwise immunologically healthy.

The chain employs TRBV9 and TRBJ2-5; perhaps TRBD2 as D (6 bases). The CDR3 covers 16 residues. In germline, CDR1 is SGDLS, CDR2 YYNGEE. Trimming left V 0 bases short and J 3 bases short, with 15 bases between. The CDR3 loop is CASSVVPGGTEETQYF. The DNA for the CDR3 is TGTGCCAGCAGCGTAGTGCCCGGGGGAACCGAAGAGACCCAGTACTTC.

This clone was detected only a few times. The chain is built from TRBV27 and TRBJ1-2; 7 bases align to TRBD1. The CDR3 sequence is 13 residues long. The germline V gene has CDR1 MNHEY and CDR2 SMNVEV (reference sequence). Trimming took 7 bases from V and 6 from J; bases not matched to a gene: 8. CDR3 residues: CASTNRTGDGYTF. In DNA form, the CDR3 reads TGTGCCAGCACGAATAGGACAGGTGATGGCTACACCTTC.

This rearrangement joins TRBV4-2 to TRBJ2-2; 8 positions match TRBD1. The CDR3 is 17 residues long. Trimming removed 1 base from V and 5 bases from J; junction bases left unmatched: 9. Per the germline V gene, CDR1 is LGHNA and CDR2 is YNFKEQ. For the CDR3, the DNA is TGTGCCAGCAGCCAAGGAGGGGGACAGGCCGGTACCGGGGAGCTGTTTTTT. Translation gives CASSQGGGQAGTGELFF.

The chain carries TRBV7-2 and TRBJ2-4; D not resolved. V shed 1 base and J shed 0 bases, with 19 bases lying between them. This CDR3 spans 19 amino acids. Germline CDR1 and CDR2: SGHTA and FQGNSA. CDR3 sequence (DNA): TGTGCCAGCAGCTTAGTCGTTTCTATGGGTTCTTTAGCCAAAAACATTCAGTACTTC. It specifies CASSLVVSMGSLAKNIQYF. The full variable domain, completed using reference TRBV7-2 and TRBJ2-4, is GAGVSQSPSNKVTEKGKDVELRCDPISGHTALYWYRQSLGQGLEFLIYFQGNSAPDKSGLPSDRFSAERTGGSVSTLTIQRTQQEDSAVYLCASSLVVSMGSLAKNIQYFGAGTRLSVL.

This chain uses TRBV29-1 with TRBJ2-5, with TRBD1 as a possible D gene (6 bases). Looked up from germline, CDR1 is SQVTM and CDR2 is ANQGSEA. The CDR3 totals 13 residues. Trimming stripped 3 bases from V and 4 bases from J, with 12 bases between. This CDR3 is CSVDRPRGETQYF. CDR3 sequence (DNA): TGCAGCGTTGACCGCCCCAGGGGAGAGACCCAGTACTTC.

The chain uses TRBV18 and TRBJ2-5; TRBD2 matches at 10 bases. This CDR3 region has 18 residues. Losses at the gene ends were 3 bases for V and 2 bases for J; bases not matched to a gene: 12. Germline V gives CDR1 KGHSH, CDR2 LQKENI. CDR3 sequence (DNA): TGTGCCAGCTCACCTCGGGAAGGAGCGGGAGGGCCGCAAGAGACCCAGTACTTC. Translated: CASSPREGAGGPQETQYF.

V is TRBV5-1 and J is TRBJ2-7; D uncertain. CDR3 length equals 15 residues. V lost 7 bases, J lost 1 base, and 18 bases lay in between. From germline, CDR1 is SGHRS and CDR2 YFSETQ. CDR3 DNA sequence: TGCGCCAGCTCATTGGCGCAGTTAGGTTCCTACGAGCAGTACTTC. Translated, it gives CASSLAQLGSYEQYF.

This clone was picked up one time. This sequence joins TRBV27 and TRBJ2-2; 7 bases match TRBD2. J was trimmed by 5 bases and V by 2 bases; bases with no gene match: 5. The CDR3 runs to 15 residues. Per germline, CDR1 MNHEY and CDR2 SMNVEV (reference sequence). The CDR3 region has the DNA TGTGCCAGCAGTTTAGCGGGAGATGGTACCGGGGAGCTGTTTTTT. It translates to CASSLAGDGTGELFF.

The rearrangement uses TRBV7-9 and TRBJ1-1; tentatively, D is TRBD1 (6 bases). CDR1 and CDR2 (germline): SEHNR, FQNEAQ (reference sequence). The V end lost 5 bases, the J end lost 8 bases, and 15 bases lay between the germline ends. This CDR3 contains 13 residues. The CDR3 is CASSPRGVGEAFF. CDR3 coding DNA: TGTGCCAGCAGCCCAAGGGGGGTGGGAGAAGCTTTCTTT.

The chain employs TRBV10-3 and TRBJ2-7, with D tentatively TRBD1 (5 bases). The V gene's germline CDR1 is ENHRY and CDR2 SYGVKD. The CDR3 consists of 15 residues. Trimming cost V 4 bases and J 6 bases, with 19 bases left between them. The CDR3 region has the DNA TGTGCCATCAGTGTGCAGTCCAGGGAAACGGGCGAGCAGTACTTC. Amino acids: CAISVQSRETGEQYF.

The rearrangement joins TRBV6-5 to TRBJ2-5, with D maybe TRBD1 (6 bases). Looked up from germline, CDR1 is MNHEY and CDR2 is SVGAGI. With 6 bases removed from V and 4 bases from J, the gap between germline ends came to 15 bases. This CDR3 region has 14 residues. The CDR3 loop reads CASSPNRVAETQYF. The DNA for the CDR3 is TGTGCCAGCAGCCCTAACAGGGTAGCAGAGACCCAGTACTTC.

V gene TRBV14 combines with J gene TRBJ2-6; unclear D gene. Between the trimmed V and J ends, which lost 0 bases and 0 bases, there was a span of 9 bases. The CDR3 loop spans 17 amino acids. CDR1 is SGHDN, CDR2 FVKESK, per germline. Here the CDR3 DNA reads TGTGCCAGCAGCCAAGATACGAGACACTCTGGGGCCAACGTCCTGACTTTC. Encoded protein: CASSQDTRHSGANVLTF.

V and J are TRBV7-9 and TRBJ2-7, with 9 bases lining up with TRBD2. Germline assignment: CDR1 SEHNR and CDR2 FQNEAQ (reference sequence). With 1 base clipped from V and 3 bases from J, the junction kept 16 bases outside the gene matches. The CDR3 totals 19 residues. The CDR3 DNA follows: TGTGCCAGCAGCTTAGACTTGGCGGGAGGGCCAGGGTCGGGCTACGAGCAGTACTTC. This encodes CASSLDLAGGPGSGYEQYF.

This clone was seen a single time. This rearrangement joins TRBV7-2 to TRBJ2-5; D unresolved. This CDR3 has 17 amino acids. The V and J ends lost 5 bases and 2 bases respectively, with 21 bases between them. CDR1 is SGHTA and CDR2 is FQGNSA in the germline V gene. CDR3 residues: CASSLHLSVGRQETQYF. CDR3 DNA sequence: TGTGCCAGCAGCCTACACCTTTCTGTTGGGCGGCAAGAGACCCAGTACTTC. Full variable domain (remainder filled in from reference TRBV7-2 and TRBJ2-5): GAGVSQSPSNKVTEKGKDVELRCDPISGHTALYWYRQSLGQGLEFLIYFQGNSAPDKSGLPSDRFSAERTGGSVSTLTIQRTQQEDSAVYLCASSLHLSVGRQETQYFGPGTRLLVL.

CDR3 coding DNA: TGTGCCAGCAGCTTTTCGGCTAGCGCGACGTACTACAATGAGCAGTTCTTC. Amino acid sequence: CASSFSASATYYNEQFF. The chain combines TRBV7-3 with TRBJ2-1, with D perhaps matching TRBD2 (6 bases). This CDR3 region has 17 residues. CDR1 SGHTA and CDR2 FQGTGA come from the germline V gene. Trimming cost V 3 bases and J 3 bases, with 18 bases left between them.

This CDR3 is CASSQDRDENEKLFF. The CDR3 DNA follows: TGCGCCAGCAGCCAAGACCGAGACGAAAATGAAAAACTGTTTTTT. The V call is TRBV4-1, the J call TRBJ1-4; D gene ambiguous. Germline V CDR1 and CDR2: MGHRA, YSYEKL. Deletions cut 0 bases from V and 5 bases from J, with 10 bases between. The CDR3 contains 15 residues.

The chain recombines TRBV7-3 with TRBJ2-7; no definite D call. V was cut by 5 bases and J by 3 bases, with 20 bases left in between. The V gene's germline CDR1 is SGHTA and CDR2 FQGTGA. CDR3 size: 16 residues. CDR3: CASSPPVGSFHYEQYF. The CDR3 nucleotides are TGTGCCAGCAGCCCCCCTGTGGGTAGCTTTCACTACGAGCAGTACTTC.

The V call is TRBV27, the J call TRBJ1-5; 7 bases are a match to TRBD1. From germline, CDR1 is MNHEY and CDR2 SMNVEV (reference sequence). The CDR3 consists of 14 residues. Trimming at V came to 1 base and at J to 6 bases, leaving 3 bases not matched to a gene. In DNA form, the CDR3 reads TGTGCCAGCAGTTTATACAGGGGTGGTCAGCCCCAGCATTTT. It codes for CASSLYRGGQPQHF.

The rearrangement uses TRBV28 and TRBJ1-1; no clear D. V shed 5 bases and J shed 1 base, with 8 bases lying between them. Germline CDR1 and CDR2: MDHEN and SYDVKM. This CDR3 is built from 13 residues. CDR3 protein: CASSPGENTEAFF. In nucleotides, the CDR3 is TGTGCCAGCAGTCCCGGGGAGAACACTGAAGCTTTCTTT.

The chain recombines TRBV4-1 with TRBJ2-7; D is ambiguous. V was cut by 0 bases and J by 3 bases, with 9 bases left in between. Germline V gene sequence: CDR1 MGHRA, CDR2 YSYEKL. The CDR3 length is 14 residues. The CDR3 bases are TGCGCCAGCAGCCAAGAAAATGAAGGCTACGAGCAGTACTTC. Translation gives CASSQENEGYEQYF.

The chain has TRBV29-1 and TRBJ2-3; tentatively, D is TRBD2 (6 bases). V was cut by 0 bases and J by 1 base, with 11 bases left in between. Per germline, CDR1 SQVTM and CDR2 ANQGSEA. CDR3 length: 15 residues. The CDR3 is CSVEDHIAGTDTQYF. The CDR3 bases are TGCAGCGTTGAAGATCACATAGCGGGCACAGATACGCAGTATTTT.

The chain couples TRBV19 to TRBJ2-5; D perhaps matches TRBD2 (5 bases). In germline, CDR1 is LNHDA, CDR2 SQIVND (reference sequence). Between the trimmed V and J ends, which lost 5 bases and 2 bases, there was a span of 9 bases. This CDR3 has 13 amino acids. The CDR3 bases are TGTGCCAGTAGTGCCGGACTGCAAGAGACCCAGTACTTC. Encoded protein: CASSAGLQETQYF.

The CDR3 DNA reads as TGTGCCTGGAAAAGGGCACGTGAGCAGTTCTTC. Its translation: CAWKRAREQFF. V is TRBV30 and J is TRBJ2-1, with D hard to call. Looked up from germline, CDR1 is GTSNPN and CDR2 is SVGIG (reference sequence). Deletions cut 4 bases from V and 9 bases from J, with 10 bases between. This CDR3 has 11 residues.